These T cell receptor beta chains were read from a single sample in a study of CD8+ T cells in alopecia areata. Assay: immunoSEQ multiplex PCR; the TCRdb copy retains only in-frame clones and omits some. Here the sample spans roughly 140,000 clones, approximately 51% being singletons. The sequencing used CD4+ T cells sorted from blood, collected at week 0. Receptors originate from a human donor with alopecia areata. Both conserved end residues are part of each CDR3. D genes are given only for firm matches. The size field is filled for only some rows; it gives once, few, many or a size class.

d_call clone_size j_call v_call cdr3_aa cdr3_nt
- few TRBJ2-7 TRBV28 CASSSPPHEQYF TGTGCCAGCAGTTCCCCCCCCCACGAGCAGTACTTC
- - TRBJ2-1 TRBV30 CAWKVGFEQFF TGTGCCTGGAAGGTGGGGTTTGAGCAGTTCTTC
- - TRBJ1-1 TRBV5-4 CASSLDRHTEAFF TGTGCCAGCAGCCTGGACAGACACACTGAAGCTTTCTTT
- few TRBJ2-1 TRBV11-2 CASSLGGVAYNEQFF TGTGCCAGCAGCTTAGGAGGGGTCGCCTACAATGAGCAGTTCTTC
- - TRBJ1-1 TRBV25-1 CASTPGHTNTEAFF TGTGCCAGCACCCCTGGACACACGAACACTGAAGCTTTCTTT
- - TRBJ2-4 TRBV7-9 CASAFGLAKNIQYF TGTGCCAGCGCGTTCGGACTAGCCAAAAACATTCAGTACTTC
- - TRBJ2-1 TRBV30 CAWSGSEPQFF TGTGCCTGGAGTGGGTCCGAACCTCAGTTCTTC
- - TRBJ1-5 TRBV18 CASSDSRNQPQHF TGTGCCAGCTCGGACAGTCGCAATCAGCCCCAGCATTTT
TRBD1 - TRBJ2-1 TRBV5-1 CASSSRGPSYNEQFF TGCGCCAGCAGCTCAAGGGGGCCCTCCTACAATGAGCAGTTCTTC
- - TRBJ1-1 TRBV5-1 CASSPQYRQDEAFF TGCGCCAGCAGCCCCCAGTACCGACAGGATGAAGCTTTCTTT
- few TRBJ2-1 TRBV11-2 CASSLGGGGKGHEQFF TGTGCCAGCAGCTTAGGGGGCGGAGGGAAGGGCCATGAGCAGTTCTTC
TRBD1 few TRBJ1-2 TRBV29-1 CSVGQGFYGYTF TGCAGCGTGGGACAGGGGTTCTATGGCTACACCTTC
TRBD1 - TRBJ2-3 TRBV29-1 CSVRPGQGWTDTQYF TGCAGCGTTCGACCGGGACAGGGTTGGACAGATACGCAGTATTTT
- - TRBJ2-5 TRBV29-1 CSVVRGGETQYF TGCAGCGTTGTCAGGGGCGGGGAGACCCAGTACTTC
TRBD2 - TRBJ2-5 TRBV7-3 CASSTGLAGQETQYF TGTGCCAGCAGCACAGGACTAGCGGGACAAGAGACCCAGTACTTC
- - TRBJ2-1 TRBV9 CASSVGGTGNNEQFF TGTGCCAGCAGCGTAGGGGGGACCGGGAACAATGAGCAGTTCTTC
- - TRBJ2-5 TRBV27 CASSLAGLVQETQYF TGTGCCAGCAGTTTGGCAGGGTTGGTCCAAGAGACCCAGTACTTC
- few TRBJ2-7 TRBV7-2 CASSLMFSWRSYEQYF TGTGCCAGCAGCTTAATGTTTAGTTGGCGGTCCTACGAGCAGTACTTC
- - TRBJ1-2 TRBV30 CAQRHGMGYTF TGTGCGCAAAGGCATGGGATGGGCTACACCTTC
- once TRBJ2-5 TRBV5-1 CASSVLSWETQYF TGCGCCAGCAGCGTTCTTTCATGGGAGACCCAGTACTTC
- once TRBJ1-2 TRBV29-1 CSVGATGVYGYTF TGCAGCGTTGGAGCGACAGGAGTCTATGGCTACACCTTC
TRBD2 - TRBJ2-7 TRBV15 CATSRGLAGVGEQYF TGTGCCACCAGCAGGGGACTAGCGGGAGTGGGCGAGCAGTACTTC
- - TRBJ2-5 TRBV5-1 CASSLFSPYQETQYF TGCGCCAGCAGCCTTTTCTCACCATACCAAGAGACCCAGTACTTC
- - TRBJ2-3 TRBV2 CASSETGQSDTQYF TGTGCCAGCAGTGAAACGGGACAATCAGATACGCAGTATTTT
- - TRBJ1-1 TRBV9 CASSVVSAINTEAFF TGTGCCAGCAGCGTAGTCTCAGCAATAAACACTGAAGCTTTCTTT
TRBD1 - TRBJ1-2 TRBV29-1 CSVAEGGQGGYTF TGCAGCGTTGCCGAAGGAGGACAGGGAGGCTACACCTTC
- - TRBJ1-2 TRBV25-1 CASSDSQLRRSGYTF TGTGCCAGCAGTGATTCCCAATTACGCCGTAGTGGCTACACCTTC
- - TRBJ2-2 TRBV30 CAWTVSGELFF TGTGCCTGGACTGTCTCCGGGGAGCTGTTTTTT
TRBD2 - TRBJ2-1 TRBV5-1 CASSLTSGTYNEQFF TGCGCCAGCAGCTTGACTAGCGGGACATACAATGAGCAGTTCTTC
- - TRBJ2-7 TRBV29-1 CSVGRGQEQYF TGCAGCGTAGGCAGGGGTCAGGAGCAGTACTTC
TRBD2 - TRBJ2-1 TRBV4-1 CASSLTSGRAEQFF TGCGCCAGCAGCCTAACTAGCGGGAGGGCGGAGCAGTTCTTC
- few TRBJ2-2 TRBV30 CAWSILRVNTGELFF TGTGCCTGGAGTATCCTCAGGGTGAACACCGGGGAGCTGTTTTTT
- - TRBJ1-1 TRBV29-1 CSVAGPTAVAFF TGCAGCGTGGCCGGTCCCACGGCGGTCGCTTTCTTT
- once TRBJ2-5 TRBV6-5 CASSYFQDGKETQYF TGTGCCAGCAGTTACTTCCAGGACGGAAAAGAGACCCAGTACTTC
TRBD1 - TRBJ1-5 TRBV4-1 CASSRQGWVQPQHF TGCGCCAGCAGTCGACAGGGGTGGGTTCAGCCCCAGCATTTT
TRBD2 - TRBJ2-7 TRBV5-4 CASSLPGLAYEQYF TGTGCCAGCAGCCTTCCGGGACTAGCCTACGAGCAGTACTTC
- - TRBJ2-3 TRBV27 CASGVPSVSQDTQYF TGTGCCAGCGGAGTCCCTAGCGTCTCCCAGGATACGCAGTATTTT